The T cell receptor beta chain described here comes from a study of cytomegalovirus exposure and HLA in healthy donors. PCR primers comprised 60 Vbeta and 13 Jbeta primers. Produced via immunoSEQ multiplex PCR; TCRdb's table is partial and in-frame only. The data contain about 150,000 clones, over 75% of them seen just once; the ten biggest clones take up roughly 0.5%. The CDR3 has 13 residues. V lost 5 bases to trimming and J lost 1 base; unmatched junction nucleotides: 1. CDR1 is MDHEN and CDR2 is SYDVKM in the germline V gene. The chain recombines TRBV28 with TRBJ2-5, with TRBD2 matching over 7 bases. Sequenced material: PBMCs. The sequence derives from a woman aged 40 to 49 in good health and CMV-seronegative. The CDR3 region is CASSTSVQETQYF. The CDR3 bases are TGTGCCAGCAGTACTAGCGTCCAAGAGACCCAGTACTTC. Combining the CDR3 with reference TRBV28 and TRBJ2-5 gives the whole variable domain DVKVTQSSRYLVKRTGEKVFLECVQDMDHENMFWYRQDPGLGLRLIYFSYDVKMKEKGDIPEGYSVSREKKERFSLILESASTNQTSMYLCASSTSVQETQYFGPGTRLLVL.